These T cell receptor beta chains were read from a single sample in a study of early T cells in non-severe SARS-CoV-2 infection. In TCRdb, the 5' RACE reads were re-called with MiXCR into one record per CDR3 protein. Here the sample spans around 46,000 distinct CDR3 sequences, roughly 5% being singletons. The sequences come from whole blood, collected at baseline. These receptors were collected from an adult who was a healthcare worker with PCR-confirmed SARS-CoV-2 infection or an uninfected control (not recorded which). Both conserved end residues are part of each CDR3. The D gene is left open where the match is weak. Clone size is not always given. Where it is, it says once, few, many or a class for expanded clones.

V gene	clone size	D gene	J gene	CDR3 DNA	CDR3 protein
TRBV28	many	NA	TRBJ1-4	TGTGCCAGCAGCCTAGGGTTGTATGGAAAACTGTTTTTT	CASSLGLYGKLFF
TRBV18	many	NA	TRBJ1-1	TGTGCCAGCTCACCCAGACGGGAAGCTGGCACTGAAGCTTTCTTT	CASSPRREAGTEAFF
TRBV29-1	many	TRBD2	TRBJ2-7	TGCAGCGTCGGAACTGGGACTAGCGGGAGGTGGAACGAGCAGTACTTC	CSVGTGTSGRWNEQYF
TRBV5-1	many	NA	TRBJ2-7	TGCGCCAGCAGCTCCTACTCCTACGAGCAGTACTTC	CASSSYSYEQYF
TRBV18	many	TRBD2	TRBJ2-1	TGTGCCAGCTCACCACCTAGCGGGATATACAATGAGCAGTTCTTC	CASSPPSGIYNEQFF
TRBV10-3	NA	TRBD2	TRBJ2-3	TGTGCCATCAGTGAGGAACTAGCGGGAGTTTCAGATACGCAGTATTTT	CAISEELAGVSDTQYF
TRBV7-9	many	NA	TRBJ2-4	TGTGCCAGCAGCTTTGTGGAAAACATTCAGTACTTC	CASSFVENIQYF
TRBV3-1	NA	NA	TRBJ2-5	TGTGCCAGCATGATCACCGGGACCCAAGAGACCCAGTACTTC	CASMITGTQETQYF
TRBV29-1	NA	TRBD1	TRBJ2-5	TGCAGCGTGGGGACAGCCCTCCAAGAGACCCAGTACTTC	CSVGTALQETQYF
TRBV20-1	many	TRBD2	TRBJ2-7	TGCAGTGCTAGGGGAGGGTATTCCTACGAGCAGTACTTC	CSARGGYSYEQYF
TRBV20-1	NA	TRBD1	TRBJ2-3	TGCAGTGCGGCATATGGCATAGGGGGCCTGAGGTGGCAGTATTTT	CSAAYGIGGLRWQYF
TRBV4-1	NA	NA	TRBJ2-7	TGCGCCAGCAGCCAAACCATCAGGACCCCGGACACCTACGAGCAGTACTTC	CASSQTIRTPDTYEQYF
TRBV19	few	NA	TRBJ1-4	TGTGCCAGTAGTATCCGAGGGGGGACTAATGAAAAACTGTTTTTT	CASSIRGGTNEKLFF
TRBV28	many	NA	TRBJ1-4	TGTGCCAGCAGTCCCCTAGAGGGGGGAAAAGAAAAACTGTTTTTT	CASSPLEGGKEKLFF
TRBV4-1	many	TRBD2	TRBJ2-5	TGCGCCAGCAGCCAAGATACCGGACTAGCGGGGGGGCAAGAGACCCAGTACTTC	CASSQDTGLAGGQETQYF
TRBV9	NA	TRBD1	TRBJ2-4	TGTGCCAGCAGCCCACAGGGGTTGGACATTCAGTACTTC	CASSPQGLDIQYF